This TCR beta chain was profiled in a study of identical twins. The CDR3 runs 13 residues. Germline CDR1 and CDR2: MNHNY and SVGAGI (reference sequence). J was trimmed by 4 bases and V by 8 bases; bases with no gene match: 3. TCRdb called the 5' RACE reads again in MiXCR, with one record for every CDR3 protein. The top ten clones hold 7% to 10% of a sample with 150,000 or so distinct CDR3 sequences, 3% to 4.5% of them seen once. What was sequenced was memory T cells sorted from blood. This chain links TRBV6-6 with TRBJ2-7; 12 nucleotides match TRBD2. This clonotype was obtained from a man aged 18 to 30 in good health. CDR3 coding DNA: TGTGCCAGCGCCCTAGCGGGAGGGTACGAGCAGTACTTC. Amino acids: CASALAGGYEQYF.